This passage covers 21 T cell receptor beta chains from one sample sequenced in a study of Graves' ophthalmopathy and Graves' hyperthyroidism. As the template, RNA transcripts were used to amplify TCR beta CDR3 regions. A first-round RT-PCR used HTBI primers, followed by a second-round multiplex PCR. TCRdb passed the multiplex PCR reads through MiXCR, listing each CDR3 protein once. The sample lists around 520,000 distinct CDR3 sequences, 39% occurring once. Sequencing input: peripheral blood or thyroid tissue (not recorded which). Every receptor here comes from an adult man with Graves' hyperthyroidism.

The sample holds many counts of this clonotype. The rearrangement uses TRBV14 and TRBJ2-6, with D possibly matching TRBD2 (6 bases). CDR3 length: 15 amino acids. CDR1 and CDR2 from the germline V gene are SGHDN and FVKESK. V dropped 0 bases and J dropped 13 bases, with 16 bases sitting between them. The CDR3 protein is CASSQDEAGTGVLTF. The CDR3 DNA sequence: TGTGCCAGCAGCCAAGATGAAGCGGGCACGGGAGTCCTGACTTTC.

This clonotype was counted at least ten times. The chain combines TRBV29-1 with TRBJ1-3; D unclear. The CDR3 contains 16 residues. Germline V gene lookup returns CDR1 SQVTM and CDR2 ANQGSEA. The ends were cut back, 5 bases at V and 0 bases at J, with 17 bases in the middle. In DNA form, the CDR3 reads TGCAGCGTTAATTCCGGAGCAGGTCCCTCTGGAAACACCATATATTTT. Amino acid sequence: CSVNSGAGPSGNTIYF. Full variable domain (outside the CDR3, taken from reference TRBV29-1 and TRBJ1-3): SAVISQKPSRDICQRGTSLTIQCQVDSQVTMMFWYRQQPGQSLTLIATANQGSEATYESGFVIDKFPISRPNLTFSTLTVSNMSPEDSSIYLCSVNSGAGPSGNTIYFGEGSWLTVV.

The V gene is TRBV5-1, the J gene TRBJ2-3; D might be TRBD2 (5 bases). V was pared by 4 bases and J by 5 bases, with 17 bases between. The CDR3 spans 15 residues. The germline CDR1 and CDR2 sequences are SGHRS and YFSETQ. This CDR3 is CASSPLLRVGDTQYF. CDR3 sequence (DNA): TGCGCCAGCAGCCCCCTCTTGAGGGTTGGAGATACGCAGTATTTT.

The rearrangement uses TRBV5-1 and TRBJ2-7; a weak D match, TRBD2 (6 bases). The J call could be wrong; TRBJ2-1 is a better fit for the DNA end. Germline V gives CDR1 SGHRS, CDR2 YFSETQ. The CDR3 runs 16 residues. The CDR3 loop is CASSLGSTSFYNEQFF. The CDR3 bases are TGCGCCAGCAGCTTGGGGTCTACTAGCTTCTACAATGAGCAGTTCTTC.

This clonotype was observed many times. This chain joins TRBV25-1 and TRBJ1-1; 7 nucleotides match TRBD1. Germline V lookup: CDR1 MGHDK, CDR2 SYGVNS. Trimming at V came to 0 bases and at J to 0 bases, leaving 7 bases not matched to a gene. This CDR3 is 17 amino acids long. In DNA form, the CDR3 reads TGTGCCAGCAGTGAATATTTGGGGACAGACTTGAACACTGAAGCTTTCTTT. Translating it yields CASSEYLGTDLNTEAFF.

The table lists this clonotype with many counts. The chain recombines TRBV5-4 with TRBJ1-2, with D possibly TRBD1 on 5 matching bases. Trimming took 0 bases from V and 3 from J, leaving 12 bases between them. Germline CDR1 is SGHNT and CDR2 is YYREEE (reference sequence). This CDR3 contains 15 residues. This chain's CDR3 is CASSLEGARDYGYTF. The CDR3 DNA reads TGTGCCAGCAGCTTGGAAGGGGCGAGAGACTATGGCTACACCTTC.

This clonotype was detected ten times or more. This rearrangement joins TRBV9 to TRBJ2-7; 9 bases map to TRBD1. V trimming: 4 bases; J trimming: 3 bases; junction bases outside the gene matches: 8. Germline V gene data show CDR1 as SGDLS and CDR2 as YYNGEE. This CDR3 comprises 15 residues. As DNA, the CDR3 is TGTGCCAGCAGCAGAACCGGGACAGGGATCTACGAGCAGTACTTC. The encoded protein is CASSRTGTGIYEQYF.

J is TRBJ2-2 and V is TRBV9; TRBD1 matches at 8 bases. Unmatched junction bases numbered 10, after V lost 4 bases and J lost 2 bases. CDR1 SGDLS and CDR2 YYNGEE come from the germline V gene. The CDR3 has 17 residues. CDR3 sequence reads: CASSPRTGFLNTGELFF. CDR3 coding DNA: TGTGCCAGCAGCCCAAGGACAGGGTTTCTTAACACCGGGGAGCTGTTTTTT.

V usage is TRBV5-1 and J usage is TRBJ1-1; no definite D call. Trimming took off 0 bases at V and 1 base at J, with 16 bases between the two ends. Germline V gene lookup returns CDR1 SGHRS and CDR2 YFSETQ. The CDR3 is 17 amino acids. This chain's CDR3 is CASSLGRLRLSNTEAFF. The CDR3 nucleotides are TGCGCCAGCAGCTTGGGCAGGCTAAGGCTTTCGAACACTGAAGCTTTCTTT.

Comments on this clonotype: Because the CDR3 is missing its conserved closing phenylalanine or tryptophan, this is likely a read error. V gene TRBV7-9 combines with J gene TRBJ2-5; D unresolved. V lost 1 base and J 5 bases, leaving 11 bases between the germline ends. Germline assignment: CDR1 SEHNR and CDR2 FQNEAQ (reference sequence). The CDR3 covers 14 residues. In DNA form, the CDR3 reads TGTGCCAGCAGCTTAGAGGGTATTGGGGAGACCCAGTACCTC. Its translation: CASSLEGIGETQYL.

This chain connects TRBV2 to TRBJ1-5, with 10 bases lining up with TRBD1. Trimming took 5 bases from V and 7 from J; bases not matched to a gene: 11. The CDR3 extends over 16 amino acids. Germline V gene lookup returns CDR1 SNHLY and CDR2 FYNNEI. The CDR3, as DNA: TGTGCCAGCAGTTTACTGGGACAGGGGCGGGGACAGCCCCAGCATTTT. Its translation: CASSLLGQGRGQPQHF.

This clonotype was counted ten times or more. Written as DNA, the CDR3 is TGTGCCAGTAGTAAGGGGATTTTCCGAGATCAGCCCCAGCATTTT. Protein sequence: CASSKGIFRDQPQHF. J is TRBJ1-5 and V is TRBV19; a weak D match, TRBD1 (5 bases). This CDR3 contains 15 residues. The V gene lost 4 bases and the J gene lost 5 bases, with 15 bases spanning the gap. CDR1 and CDR2 (germline): LNHDA, SQIVND (reference sequence). The entire variable domain, with the rest obtained from reference TRBV19 and TRBJ1-5, is as follows: DGGITQSPKYLFRKEGQNVTLSCEQNLNHDAMYWYRQDPGQGLRLIYYSQIVNDFQKGDIAEGYSVSREKKESFPLTVTSAQKNPTAFYLCASSKGIFRDQPQHFGDGTRLSIL.

The chain is built from TRBV2 and TRBJ1-1; 10 positions agree with TRBD1. Germline trimming cut 5 bases from V and 1 base from J; bases unmatched to any gene: 7. CDR1 is SNHLY, CDR2 FYNNEI, per germline. This CDR3 is 16 amino acids long. The CDR3 nucleotides read TGTGCCAGCAGTCCTCAGACAGGGGGCGGGAACACTGAAGCTTTCTTT. Amino acids: CASSPQTGGGNTEAFF.

J is TRBJ2-7 and V is TRBV18; D is ambiguous. The germline V gene has CDR1 KGHSH and CDR2 LQKENI. V was trimmed by 2 bases and J by 0 bases, leaving 8 bases between them. This CDR3 region has 14 residues. Written as DNA, the CDR3 is TGTGCCAGCTCACCATCGACAAGCTCCTACGAGCAGTACTTC. Translated: CASSPSTSSYEQYF. The whole variable domain, remainder taken from reference TRBV18 and TRBJ2-7, is NAGVMQNPRHLVRRRGQEARLRCSPMKGHSHVYWYRQLPEEGLKFMVYLQKENIIDESGMPKERFSAEFPKEGPSILRIQQVVRGDSAAYFCASSPSTSSYEQYFGPGTRLTVT.

This clonotype was counted ten times or more. V is TRBV2 and J is TRBJ1-1, with 8 bases lining up with TRBD1. Germline V CDR1 and CDR2: SNHLY, FYNNEI. There are 12 residues in the CDR3. Trimming cost V 6 bases and J 4 bases; bases outside gene matches: 1. DNA for the CDR3: TGTGCCAGCAGGCAGGGGGCCACTGAAGCTTTCTTT. Protein: CASRQGATEAFF.

The rearrangement joins TRBV12-3 or TRBV12-4 to TRBJ1-1; 8 bases fit TRBD1. This CDR3 has 15 amino acids. Trimming at V came to 6 bases and at J to 3 bases, leaving 9 bases not matched to a gene. This CDR3 reads CASSSDRGSDTEAFF. The CDR3 region has the DNA TGTGCCAGCAGCTCTGACAGGGGATCGGACACTGAAGCTTTCTTT.

This clonotype appeared a few times. The chain recombines TRBV13 with TRBJ2-7; TRBD2 might be the D (5 bases). Germline loops: CDR1 PRHDT, CDR2 FYEKMQ (reference sequence). CDR3 length equals 16 residues. V was pared by 0 bases and J by 0 bases, with 12 bases between. CDR3: CASSLGSGNPSYEQYF. CDR3 in DNA: TGTGCCAGCAGCTTAGGTTCGGGGAACCCCTCCTACGAGCAGTACTTC.

This clonotype was detected only once. This sequence joins TRBV18 and TRBJ1-5; D not certain. V lost 4 bases to trimming and J lost 4 bases, with 14 bases between them. The CDR3 covers 15 residues. Germline CDR1 and CDR2: KGHSH and LQKENI. This chain's CDR3 is CASSLAGRDNQPQHF. Written as DNA, the CDR3 is TGTGCCAGCTCACTTGCGGGGAGAGATAATCAGCCCCAGCATTTT.

This clonotype was seen ten or more times. The rearrangement uses TRBV13 and TRBJ2-5; no definite D call. V lost 1 base and J lost 5, with 11 bases in between. CDR3 length equals 14 residues. In germline, CDR1 is PRHDT, CDR2 FYEKMQ (reference sequence). In DNA form, the CDR3 reads TGTGCCAGCAGCTTAGTAGGCGTGGTTGAGACCCAGTACTTC. Protein: CASSLVGVVETQYF.

This clonotype was observed at least ten times. The chain recombines TRBV9 with TRBJ1-1; 9 positions agree with TRBD1. Germline V lookup: CDR1 SGDLS, CDR2 YYNGEE. V shed 3 bases, J shed 4 bases, and the junction held 4 bases outside the gene matches. This CDR3 contains 14 residues. In DNA, the CDR3 is TGTGCCAGCAGCGCAAGGACAGGGGTCACTGAAGCTTTCTTT. It specifies CASSARTGVTEAFF.

As concerns this clonotype: Only one base separates this from a far larger clonotype, so it likely reflects a read error. This rearrangement joins TRBV7-9 to TRBJ1-1; D may be TRBD1 (5 bases). Per germline, CDR1 SEHNR and CDR2 FQNEAQ (reference sequence). The CDR3 loop spans 13 amino acids. Trimming removed 8 bases at V and 0 bases at J, with 10 bases between. The CDR3 spells CASGKGMNTEAFF. The DNA of the CDR3 is TGTGCCAGCGGCAAGGGGATGAACACTGAAGCTTTCTTT.